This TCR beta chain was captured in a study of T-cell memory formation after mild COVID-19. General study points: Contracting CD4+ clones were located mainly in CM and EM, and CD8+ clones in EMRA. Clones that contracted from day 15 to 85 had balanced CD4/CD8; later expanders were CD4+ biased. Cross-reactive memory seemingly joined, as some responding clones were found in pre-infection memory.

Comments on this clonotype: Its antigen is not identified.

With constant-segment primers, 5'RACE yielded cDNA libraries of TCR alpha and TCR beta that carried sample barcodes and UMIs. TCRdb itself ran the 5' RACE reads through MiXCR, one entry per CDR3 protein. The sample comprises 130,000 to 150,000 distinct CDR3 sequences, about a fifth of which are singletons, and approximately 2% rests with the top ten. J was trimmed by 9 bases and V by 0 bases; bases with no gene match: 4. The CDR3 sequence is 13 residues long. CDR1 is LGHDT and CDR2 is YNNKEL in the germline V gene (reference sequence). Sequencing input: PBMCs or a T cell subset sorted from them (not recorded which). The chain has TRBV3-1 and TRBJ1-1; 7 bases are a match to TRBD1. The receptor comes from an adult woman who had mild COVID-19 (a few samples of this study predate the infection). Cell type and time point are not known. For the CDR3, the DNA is TGTGCCAGCAGCCAAGATCGACAGGGAAAAGCTTTCTTT. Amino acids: CASSQDRQGKAFF. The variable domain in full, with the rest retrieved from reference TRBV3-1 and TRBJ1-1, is DTAVSQTPKYLVTQMGNDKSIKCEQNLGHDTMYWYKQDSKKFLKIMFSYNNKELIINETVPNRFSPKSPDKAHLNLHINSLELGDSAVYFCASSQDRQGKAFFGQGTRLTVV.